The clone carrying this T cell receptor (beta chain) was found a few times. Unique molecular identifiers tagged the TCRbeta library. TCRdb reprocessed the PCR reads with MiXCR, giving one entry per CDR3 protein. This repertoire shows about 900,000 distinct CDR3 sequences, less than 30% found once; its top ten account for roughly 28%. This CDR3 spans 15 amino acids. V lost 5 bases to trimming and J lost 0 bases, with 14 bases between them. The germline gives CDR1 DFQATT, CDR2 SNEGSKA (reference sequence). This sample was taken from a study of T-cell reconstitution after alpha-beta-depleted transplantation in children.

The origin of this receptor is a boy under two years old who had a stem cell transplant for SCID, so the T cells may come from the graft donor. The source material was PBMCs, mostly from graft donor cells, sampled 360 days after TCRalphabeta/CD19-depleted stem cell transplant. This chain joins TRBV20-1 and TRBJ1-3, with unresolved D. CDR3 in DNA: TGCAGTGCTGTGGCCGCGCCGGGCTCTGGAAACACCATATATTTT. Amino acid sequence: CSAVAAPGSGNTIYF.